Detailed here is one T cell receptor (beta chain). What it binds is not known. RNA transcripts yielded amplified TCR beta CDR3 regions. The HTBI set primed first-round TCR CDR3 RT-PCR. TCRdb passed the multiplex PCR reads through MiXCR, listing each CDR3 protein once. This sample has around 340,000 distinct CDR3 sequences, with over 11% found just once. The source of the sample is a study of T cells in Graves' hyperthyroidism and ophthalmopathy. Study conclusions and caveats: The majority of expanded thyroid clonotypes above 0.001 also appeared in blood.

Calling Graves' hyperthyroidism stable meant ophthalmopathy did not progress within 18 months. This sample holds PBMCs from approximately 10 ml fresh peripheral blood. V was shortened by 3 bases and J by 6 bases, with 12 bases between the two germline ends. Germline lookup yields CDR1 SQVTM and CDR2 ANQGSEA. The CDR3 has 13 residues. The sample was blood. The chain links TRBV29-1 to TRBJ1-5; no definite D call. The origin of this receptor is a woman in her twenties or thirties with Graves' hyperthyroidism. This CDR3 is CSVEEYPGQPQHF. Written as DNA, the CDR3 is TGCAGCGTTGAGGAGTACCCGGGTCAGCCCCAGCATTTT.